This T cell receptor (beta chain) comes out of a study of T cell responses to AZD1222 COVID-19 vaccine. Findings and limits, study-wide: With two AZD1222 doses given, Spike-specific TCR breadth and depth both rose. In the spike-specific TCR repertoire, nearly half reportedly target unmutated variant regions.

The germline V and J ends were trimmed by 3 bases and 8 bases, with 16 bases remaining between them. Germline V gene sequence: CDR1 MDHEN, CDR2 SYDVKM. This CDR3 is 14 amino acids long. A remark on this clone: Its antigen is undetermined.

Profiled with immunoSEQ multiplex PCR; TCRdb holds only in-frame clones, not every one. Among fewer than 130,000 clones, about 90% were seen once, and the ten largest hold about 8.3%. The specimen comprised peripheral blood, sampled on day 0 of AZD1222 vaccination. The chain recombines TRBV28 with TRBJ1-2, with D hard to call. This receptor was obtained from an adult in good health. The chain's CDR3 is CASSFGRAIGGYTF. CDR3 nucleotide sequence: TGTGCCAGCAGTTTTGGGCGCGCCATAGGCGGCTACACCTTC.